A selection of T cell receptor beta chains follows, all from one sample in a study of blood T cell repertoires in COVID-19. Assay: immunoSEQ multiplex PCR; the TCRdb copy retains only in-frame clones and omits some. The sample carries 120,000 to 150,000 clones, 80% to 90% recorded once. The sequenced sample consisted of peripheral blood. These receptors originate from a woman aged 60-75 years with COVID-19, enrolled during active disease. The CDR3 runs from the conserved cysteine through the conserved F or W. The order of the fields is clone size, V gene, J gene, D gene, CDR3 protein, CDR3 DNA. A D gene is named only where the DNA matches it firmly. Clone size is given for some rows only: seen once, a few or many times, or a class if the clone is expanded.

clone_size: -; v_call: TRBV7-2; j_call: TRBJ2-5; d_call: -; cdr3_aa: CASSPRRTQETQYF; cdr3_nt: TGTGCCAGCAGCCCCAGGAGGACCCAAGAGACCCAGTACTTC
clone_size: few; v_call: TRBV19; j_call: TRBJ2-7; d_call: -; cdr3_aa: CASSVLQGGGYEQYF; cdr3_nt: TGTGCCAGTAGTGTACTTCAGGGAGGAGGCTACGAGCAGTACTTC
clone_size: few; v_call: TRBV5-1; j_call: TRBJ2-2; d_call: TRBD2; cdr3_aa: CASSRILGASGGASTGELFF; cdr3_nt: TGCGCCAGCAGCCGTATACTTGGGGCTAGCGGGGGGGCGAGCACCGGGGAGCTGTTTTTT
clone_size: -; v_call: TRBV4-1; j_call: TRBJ2-5; d_call: TRBD1; cdr3_aa: CASSQGDRGEETQYF; cdr3_nt: TGCGCCAGCAGCCAGGGGGACAGGGGGGAAGAGACCCAGTACTTC
clone_size: -; v_call: TRBV19; j_call: TRBJ2-3; d_call: TRBD2; cdr3_aa: CASSSLTSGGALFGTDTQYF; cdr3_nt: TGTGCCAGTAGTTCCCTGACTAGCGGGGGGGCCCTGTTCGGCACAGATACGCAGTATTTT
clone_size: once; v_call: TRBV7-2; j_call: TRBJ1-1; d_call: TRBD1; cdr3_aa: CASSSDRVTEAFF; cdr3_nt: TGTGCCAGCAGCTCAGACAGGGTTACTGAAGCTTTCTTT
clone_size: -; v_call: TRBV7-2; j_call: TRBJ1-1; d_call: -; cdr3_aa: CASRTGSRDTEAFF; cdr3_nt: TGTGCCAGCAGAACAGGGTCGAGAGACACTGAAGCTTTCTTT
clone_size: -; v_call: TRBV5-5; j_call: TRBJ2-7; d_call: -; cdr3_aa: CASSYYREGGEQYF; cdr3_nt: TGTGCCAGCAGCTACTACAGGGAAGGAGGCGAGCAGTACTTC
clone_size: -; v_call: TRBV9; j_call: TRBJ1-2; d_call: -; cdr3_aa: CASSVLGAHYGYTF; cdr3_nt: TGTGCCAGCAGCGTACTGGGGGCGCATTATGGCTACACCTTC
clone_size: -; v_call: TRBV19; j_call: TRBJ2-7; d_call: -; cdr3_aa: CASSMGITYEQYF; cdr3_nt: TGTGCCAGTAGTATGGGCATAACCTACGAGCAGTACTTC
clone_size: -; v_call: TRBV10-3; j_call: TRBJ2-2; d_call: -; cdr3_aa: CAISVLTGELFF; cdr3_nt: TGTGCCATCAGTGTCCTGACCGGGGAGCTGTTTTTT
clone_size: -; v_call: TRBV6-4; j_call: TRBJ1-4; d_call: -; cdr3_aa: CASSRGPNEKLFF; cdr3_nt: TGTGCCAGCAGTCGCGGCCCTAATGAAAAACTGTTTTTT
clone_size: -; v_call: TRBV28; j_call: TRBJ2-1; d_call: -; cdr3_aa: CASSFPDRGVFF; cdr3_nt: TGTGCCAGCAGTTTCCCGGACAGAGGAGTCTTCTTC
clone_size: -; v_call: TRBV4-2; j_call: TRBJ1-5; d_call: -; cdr3_aa: CASSQDGRSNQPQHF; cdr3_nt: TGTGCCAGCAGCCAAGACGGCAGGAGCAATCAGCCCCAGCATTTT
clone_size: once; v_call: TRBV5-6; j_call: TRBJ2-3; d_call: -; cdr3_aa: CASSLGADTQYF; cdr3_nt: TGTGCCAGCAGTCTGGGAGCAGATACGCAGTATTTT